The present entry profiles one T cell receptor (beta chain) with its context. No antigen is known for it. No base quality information exists; no much larger clone differs at one position. From the cysteine through the phenylalanine, the CDR3 covers 16 amino acids. Only the CDR3 part of the read is kept: 48 bases, read in frame from the first base. V is pruned by 4 bases and J by 2 bases, leaving 9 bases of the junction without a gene match. The germline V gene gives CDR1 as SGHRS and CDR2 as YFSETQ. The listed sequencing device is Illumina HiSeq 2500. TCR beta libraries were prepared by quantitative 5'-RACE with molecular barcodes. In the source study's methods: To identify disease-linked TCR variants, a new computational method was used, one built on a probabilistic model of VDJ rearrangement. Starting from the raw public reads, TCRdb applied fastp trimming at Q25, assembled clones with MiXCR and retained in-frame beta chains. Entries that share a CDR3 protein sequence are merged under the most common genes and DNA. The authors' filters were not applied to this entry. The sample table shows some 840,000 distinct CDR3 sequences, and approximately 12% are seen once. The biggest ten clones account for approximately 0.51% of the sample.

This specimen comes from a study of CD8 T cells in ankylosing spondylitis (dated by TCRdb to 2015 to 2018). Describing the broader study: The study profiled T cell receptor beta repertoires in healthy donors and ankylosing spondylitis patients to find disease-linked TCR variants. The full study cohort comprised 25 or so ankylosing spondylitis patients and about 110 healthy donors. Peripheral blood was sampled, and synovial fluid was also collected from ankylosing spondylitis patients. Summary of the overall study and its limitations: A TCR beta motif made up of seven or eight highly homologous amino acid variants appeared to be characteristic of blood from ankylosing spondylitis patients. The disease-linked clones were reported as significantly enriched in matched synovial fluid samples from ankylosing spondylitis patients. In peripheral blood, the disease-linked clones were found at relatively low frequencies and had a CD8+ phenotype. Some TCR beta motif variants had previously been reported in synovial fluid and blood of reactive arthritis patients, which suggested common disease-initiation mechanisms.

Source material: blood, either unsorted or a sorted T cell fraction (not recorded which). The source of this sequence is a male donor with ankylosing spondylitis. Recombination connected TRBV5-1 to TRBJ2-1, and 7 bases in between align with TRBD1. The CDR3 reads CASSPQTGSTYNEQFF. The DNA is TGCGCCAGCAGCCCACAGACAGGGTCCACCTACAATGAGCAGTTCTTC.